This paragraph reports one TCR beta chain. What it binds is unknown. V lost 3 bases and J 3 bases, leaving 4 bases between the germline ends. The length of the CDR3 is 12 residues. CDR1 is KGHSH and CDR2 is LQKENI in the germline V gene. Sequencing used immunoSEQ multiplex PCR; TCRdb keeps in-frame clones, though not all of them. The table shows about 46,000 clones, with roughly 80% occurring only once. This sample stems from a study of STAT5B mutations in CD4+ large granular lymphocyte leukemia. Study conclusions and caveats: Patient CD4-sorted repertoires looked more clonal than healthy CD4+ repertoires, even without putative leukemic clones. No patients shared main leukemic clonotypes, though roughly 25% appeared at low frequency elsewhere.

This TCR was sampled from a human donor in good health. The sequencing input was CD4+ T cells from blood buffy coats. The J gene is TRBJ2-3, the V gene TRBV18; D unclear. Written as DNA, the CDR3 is TGTGCCAGCTCACCCGGTACAGATACGCAGTATTTT. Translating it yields CASSPGTDTQYF.